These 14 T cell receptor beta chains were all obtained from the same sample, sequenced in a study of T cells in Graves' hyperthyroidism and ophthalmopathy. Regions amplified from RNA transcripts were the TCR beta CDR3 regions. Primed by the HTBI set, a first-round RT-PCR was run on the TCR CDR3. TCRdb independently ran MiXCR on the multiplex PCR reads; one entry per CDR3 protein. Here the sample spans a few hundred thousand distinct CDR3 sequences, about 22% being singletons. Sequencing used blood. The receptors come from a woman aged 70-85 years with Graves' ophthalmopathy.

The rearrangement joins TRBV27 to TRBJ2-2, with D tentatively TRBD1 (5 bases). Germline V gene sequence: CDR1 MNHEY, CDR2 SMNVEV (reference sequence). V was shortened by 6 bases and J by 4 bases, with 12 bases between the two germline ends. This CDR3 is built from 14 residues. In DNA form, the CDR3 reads TGTGCCAGCAGCGGAGACAGACGCACCGGGGAGCTGTTTTTT. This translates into CASSGDRRTGELFF.

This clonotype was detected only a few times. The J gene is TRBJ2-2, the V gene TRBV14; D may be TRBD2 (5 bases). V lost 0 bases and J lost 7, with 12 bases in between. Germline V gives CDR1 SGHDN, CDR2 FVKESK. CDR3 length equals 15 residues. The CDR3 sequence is CASSQDLNGGGELFF. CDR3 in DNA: TGTGCCAGCAGCCAAGATCTTAATGGAGGCGGGGAGCTGTTTTTT.

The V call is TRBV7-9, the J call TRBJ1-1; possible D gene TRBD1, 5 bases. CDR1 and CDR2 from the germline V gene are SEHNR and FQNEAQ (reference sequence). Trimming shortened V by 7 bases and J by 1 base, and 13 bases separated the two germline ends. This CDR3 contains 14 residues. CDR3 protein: CASTISTGNTEAFF. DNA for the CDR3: TGTGCCAGCACCATAAGTACAGGGAACACTGAAGCTTTCTTT.

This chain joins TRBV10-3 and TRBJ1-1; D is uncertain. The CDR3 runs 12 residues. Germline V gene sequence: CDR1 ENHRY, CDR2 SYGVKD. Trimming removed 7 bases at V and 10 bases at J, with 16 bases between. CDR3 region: CAIKANTEVAFF. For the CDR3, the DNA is TGTGCCATCAAGGCCAACACTGAAGTAGCTTTCTTT.

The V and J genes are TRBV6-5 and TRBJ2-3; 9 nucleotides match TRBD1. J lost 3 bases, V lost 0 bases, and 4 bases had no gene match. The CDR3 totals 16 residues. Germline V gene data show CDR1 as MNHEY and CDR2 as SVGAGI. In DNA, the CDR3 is TGTGCCAGCAGTTACTCGAAGACAGGGGGTACAGATACGCAGTATTTT. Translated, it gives CASSYSKTGGTDTQYF.

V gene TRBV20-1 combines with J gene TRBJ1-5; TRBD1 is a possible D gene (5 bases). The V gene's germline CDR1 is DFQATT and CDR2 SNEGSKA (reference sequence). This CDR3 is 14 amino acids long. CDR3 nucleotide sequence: TGCTCGATCGGGGCAGTCAATAGCAATCAGCCCCAGCATTTT. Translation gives CSIGAVNSNQPQHF.

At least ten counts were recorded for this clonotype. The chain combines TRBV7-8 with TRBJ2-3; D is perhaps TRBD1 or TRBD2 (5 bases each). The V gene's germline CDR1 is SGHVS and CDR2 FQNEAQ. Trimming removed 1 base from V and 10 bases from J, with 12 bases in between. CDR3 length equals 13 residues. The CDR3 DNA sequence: TGTGCCAGCAGCTTAGATGTCCAGGGACCGCAGTATTTT. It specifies CASSLDVQGPQYF.

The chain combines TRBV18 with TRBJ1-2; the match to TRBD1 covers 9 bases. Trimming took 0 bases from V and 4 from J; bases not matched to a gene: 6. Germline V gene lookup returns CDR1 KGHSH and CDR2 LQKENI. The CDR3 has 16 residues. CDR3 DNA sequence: TGTGCCAGCTCACCACCTGACCGGGACAGGGTCTATGGCTACACCTTC. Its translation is CASSPPDRDRVYGYTF.

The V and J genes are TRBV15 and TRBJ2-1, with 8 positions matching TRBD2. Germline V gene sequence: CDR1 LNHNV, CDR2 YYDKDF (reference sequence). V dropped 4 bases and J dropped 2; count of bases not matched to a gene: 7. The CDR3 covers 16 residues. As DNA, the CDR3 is TGTGCCACCAGCAAGGGCGGACTAGCAGCCTACAATGAGCAGTTCTTC. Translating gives CATSKGGLAAYNEQFF.

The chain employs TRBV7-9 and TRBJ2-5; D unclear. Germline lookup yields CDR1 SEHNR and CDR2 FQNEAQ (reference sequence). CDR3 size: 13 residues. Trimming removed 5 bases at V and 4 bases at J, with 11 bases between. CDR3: CASSLRVSETQYF. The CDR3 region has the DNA TGTGCCAGCAGCCTAAGGGTGTCAGAGACCCAGTACTTC.

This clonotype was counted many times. CDR3: CASSEVGGRGYGYTF. In DNA, the CDR3 is TGTGCCAGCAGTGAAGTTGGGGGGCGCGGCTATGGCTACACCTTC. The chain recombines TRBV2 with TRBJ1-2; D might be TRBD1 (6 bases). CDR1 and CDR2 (germline): SNHLY, FYNNEI. The CDR3 runs to 15 residues. The V and J ends lost 1 base and 4 bases respectively, with 13 bases between them.

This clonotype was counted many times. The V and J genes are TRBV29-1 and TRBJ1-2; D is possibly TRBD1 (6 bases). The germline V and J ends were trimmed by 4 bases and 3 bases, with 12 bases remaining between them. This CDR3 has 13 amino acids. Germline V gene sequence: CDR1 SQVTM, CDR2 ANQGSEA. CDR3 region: CSVGSPGDYGYTF. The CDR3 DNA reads TGCAGCGTTGGTTCACCAGGGGACTATGGCTACACCTTC.

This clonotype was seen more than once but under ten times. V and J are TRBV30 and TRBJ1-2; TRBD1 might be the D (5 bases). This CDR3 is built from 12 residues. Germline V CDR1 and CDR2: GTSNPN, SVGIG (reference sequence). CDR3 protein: CGAGKRLYGYTF. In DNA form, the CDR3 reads TGTGGGGCAGGGAAAAGGCTTTATGGCTACACCTTC.

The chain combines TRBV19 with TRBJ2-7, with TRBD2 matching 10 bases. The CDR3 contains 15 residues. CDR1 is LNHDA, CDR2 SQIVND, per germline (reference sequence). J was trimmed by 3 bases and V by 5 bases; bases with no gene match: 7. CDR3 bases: TGTGCCAGTAGTCGAAGCGGGAGGGGGATCTACGAGCAGTACTTC. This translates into CASSRSGRGIYEQYF.